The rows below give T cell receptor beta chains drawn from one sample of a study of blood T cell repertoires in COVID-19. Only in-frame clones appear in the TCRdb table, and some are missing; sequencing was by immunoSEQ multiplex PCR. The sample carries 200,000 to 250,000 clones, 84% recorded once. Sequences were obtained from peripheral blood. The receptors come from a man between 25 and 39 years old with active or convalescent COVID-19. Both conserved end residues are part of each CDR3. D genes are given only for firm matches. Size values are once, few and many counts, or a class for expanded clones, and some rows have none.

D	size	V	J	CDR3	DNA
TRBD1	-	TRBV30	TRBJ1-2	CAWSAHPWDSDRGLNGYTF	TGTGCCTGGAGTGCCCACCCCTGGGATTCGGACAGGGGACTCAATGGCTACACCTTC
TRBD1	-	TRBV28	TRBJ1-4	CASSLATQGADEKLFF	TGTGCCAGCAGTTTAGCGACACAGGGGGCGGACGAAAAACTGTTTTTT
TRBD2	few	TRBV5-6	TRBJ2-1	CASSSLSGSGEQFF	TGTGCCAGCAGCTCCCTTAGCGGGAGCGGTGAGCAGTTCTTC
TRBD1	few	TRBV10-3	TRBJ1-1	CAITDRDRGATNTEAFF	TGTGCCATCACCGACCGGGACAGGGGGGCTACGAACACTGAAGCTTTCTTT
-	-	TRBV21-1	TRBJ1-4	CASTNWDCETTNEKLFF	TGTGCCAGCACCAATTGGGACTGTGAAACAACTAATGAAAAACTGTTTTTT
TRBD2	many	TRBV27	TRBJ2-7	CASSLSPGLGLYEQYF	TGTGCCAGCAGTTTATCCCCGGGACTAGGGCTCTACGAGCAGTACTTC
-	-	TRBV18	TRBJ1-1	CASSPDRKNTEAFF	TGTGCCAGCTCACCCGACAGAAAGAACACTGAAGCTTTCTTT
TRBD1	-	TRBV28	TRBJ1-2	CASRQTGGDYGYTF	TGTGCCAGCCGACAAACAGGGGGCGACTATGGCTACACCTTC
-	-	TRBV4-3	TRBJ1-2	CASSQAREYGYTF	TGCGCCAGCAGCCAGGCCAGGGAATATGGCTACACCTTC
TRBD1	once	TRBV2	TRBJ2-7	CASRARQGTFYEQYF	TGTGCCAGCAGAGCCAGACAGGGTACGTTCTACGAGCAGTACTTC
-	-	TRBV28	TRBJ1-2	CASSSRGSYTF	TGTGCCAGCAGCTCCCGGGGTAGCTACACCTTC
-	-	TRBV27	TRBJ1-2	CASSLAGGYGYTF	TGTGCCAGCAGTTTAGCCGGTGGCTATGGCTACACCTTC
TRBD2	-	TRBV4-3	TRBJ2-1	CASSQDPSGASSYNEQFF	TGCGCCAGCAGCCAAGATCCTAGCGGAGCTAGCTCCTACAATGAGCAGTTCTTC
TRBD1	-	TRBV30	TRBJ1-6	CAWQGAGANSPLHF	TGTGCCTGGCAGGGGGCCGGAGCTAATTCACCCCTCCACTTT
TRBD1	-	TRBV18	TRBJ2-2	CASSTGQSNTGELFF	TGTGCCAGCTCAACGGGACAGTCGAACACCGGGGAGCTGTTTTTT
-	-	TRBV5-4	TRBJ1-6	CASSLGVRKNSPLHF	TGTGCCAGCAGCTTGGGAGTCAGGAAGAATTCACCCCTCCACTTT
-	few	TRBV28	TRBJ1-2	CASSYNRGYTF	TGTGCCAGCAGTTATAATCGGGGCTACACCTTC
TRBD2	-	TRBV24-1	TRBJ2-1	CATSDPGTSSYNEQFF	TGTGCCACCAGTGACCCCGGGACTAGCTCTTACAATGAGCAGTTCTTC
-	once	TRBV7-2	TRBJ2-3	CASSLGSGSTDTQYF	TGTGCCAGCAGCTTAGGTTCCGGGAGCACAGATACGCAGTATTTT
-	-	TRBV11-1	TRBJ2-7	CASSPRGEQYF	TGTGCCAGCAGCCCGCGGGGCGAGCAGTACTTC
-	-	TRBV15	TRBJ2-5	CATRVPGAIQETQYF	TGTGCCACCAGAGTCCCGGGAGCGATCCAAGAGACCCAGTACTTC
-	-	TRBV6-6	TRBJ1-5	CASTLGGGSNQPQHF	TGTGCCAGCACCTTGGGTGGAGGCTCCAATCAGCCCCAGCATTTT
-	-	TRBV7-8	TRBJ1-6	CASSLVQGSSYNSPLHF	TGTGCCAGCAGCTTAGTTCAGGGAAGCTCCTATAATTCACCCCTCCACTTT
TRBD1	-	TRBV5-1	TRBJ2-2	CASSLGPGGVRSGELFF	TGCGCCAGCAGCTTGGGACCAGGGGGAGTTCGAAGCGGGGAGCTGTTTTTT
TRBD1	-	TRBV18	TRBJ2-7	CASSPQGQGPYEQYF	TGTGCCAGCTCACCACAGGGACAGGGTCCCTACGAGCAGTACTTC
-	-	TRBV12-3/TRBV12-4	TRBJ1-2	CASSAGSRYGYTF	TGTGCCAGCAGTGCGGGCAGCCGCTATGGCTACACCTTC
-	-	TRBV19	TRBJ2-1	CASSADSYEQFF	TGTGCCAGTAGTGCGGACTCTTATGAGCAGTTCTTC
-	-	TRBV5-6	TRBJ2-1	CASSRDDEQFF	TGTGCCAGCAGCCGAGATGATGAGCAGTTCTTC
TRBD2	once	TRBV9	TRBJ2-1	CASSATSGTSGYNEQFF	TGTGCCAGCAGCGCCACCTCCGGGACTAGCGGGTACAATGAGCAGTTCTTC
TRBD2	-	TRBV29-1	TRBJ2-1	CSVVLGLSYNEQFF	TGCAGCGTTGTTTTGGGACTATCCTACAATGAGCAGTTCTTC
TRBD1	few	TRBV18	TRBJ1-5	CASSPDRANQPQHF	TGTGCCAGCTCACCCGACAGGGCCAATCAGCCCCAGCATTTT
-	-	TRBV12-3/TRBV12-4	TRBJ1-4	CASSLSGEKLFF	TGTGCCAGCAGTTTGTCAGGTGAAAAACTGTTTTTT
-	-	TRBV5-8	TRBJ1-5	CASSLGQKINQPQHF	TGTGCCAGCAGCTTGGGTCAGAAAATCAATCAGCCCCAGCATTTT
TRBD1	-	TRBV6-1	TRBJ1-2	CASSEEPGQGHGYTF	TGTGCCAGCAGTGAAGAACCGGGACAGGGGCATGGCTACACCTTC
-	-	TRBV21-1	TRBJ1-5	CASSKPAQGGNQPQHF	TGTGCCAGCAGCAAACCCGCCCAGGGTGGCAATCAGCCCCAGCATTTT
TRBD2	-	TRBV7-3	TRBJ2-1	CASSHIGVAGGYNEQFF	TGTGCCAGCAGCCATATTGGCGTAGCGGGAGGGTACAATGAGCAGTTCTTC
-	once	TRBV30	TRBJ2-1	CAWSILVAGANNEQFF	TGTGCCTGGAGTATCTTGGTTGCGGGGGCCAACAATGAGCAGTTCTTC
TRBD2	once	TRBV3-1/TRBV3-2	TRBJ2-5	CASSLLAGGGQETQYF	TGTGCCAGCAGCCTGCTAGCGGGAGGCGGGCAAGAGACCCAGTACTTC
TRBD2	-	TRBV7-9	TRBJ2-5	CASSPGLAATAGETQYF	TGTGCCAGCAGCCCGGGACTAGCGGCGACCGCGGGGGAGACCCAGTACTTC
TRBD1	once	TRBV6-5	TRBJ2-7	CASSYAPGQPYEQYF	TGTGCCAGCAGTTACGCCCCGGGACAGCCCTACGAGCAGTACTTC
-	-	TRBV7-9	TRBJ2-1	CASLLRLNEQFF	TGTGCCAGCCTTCTCAGACTAAATGAGCAGTTCTTC
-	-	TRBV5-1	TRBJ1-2	CASSLDGLTPHF	TGCGCCAGCAGCTTGGACGGGTTAACCCCACACTTC
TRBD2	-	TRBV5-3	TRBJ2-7	CARSLELREGPYEQYF	TGTGCCAGAAGCTTGGAATTGCGGGAGGGCCCCTACGAGCAGTACTTC
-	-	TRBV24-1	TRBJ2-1	CATSGEAGALVNEQFF	TGTGCCACCAGTGGGGAAGCAGGGGCCCTGGTCAATGAGCAGTTCTTC
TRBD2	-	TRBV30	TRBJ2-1	CAWSSGGLGEQFF	TGTGCCTGGAGTAGCGGGGGACTGGGGGAGCAGTTCTTC
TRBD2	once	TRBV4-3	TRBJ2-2	CASSQDLGGGGTGELFF	TGCGCCAGCAGCCAAGATCTTGGCGGGGGGGGCACCGGGGAGCTGTTTTTT
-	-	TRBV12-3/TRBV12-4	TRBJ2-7	CASTRSYYEQYF	TGTGCCAGCACCCGAAGCTACTACGAGCAGTACTTC
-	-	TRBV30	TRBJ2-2	CAWSIASTGELFF	TGTGCCTGGAGTATCGCGAGCACCGGGGAGCTGTTTTTT
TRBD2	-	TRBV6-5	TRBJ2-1	CASSSSGGSYNEQFF	TGTGCCAGCAGCAGCAGCGGGGGCTCCTACAATGAGCAGTTCTTC